Below, 3 T cell receptor beta chains from the same sample are listed, as sequenced in a study of blood T cell repertoires in COVID-19. The protocol was immunoSEQ multiplex PCR, while the TCRdb copy is restricted to in-frame clones and leaves out a portion. The sample yields some 700,000 clones, just under 90% seen once. Sequencing was performed on peripheral blood. The source of these receptors is a young woman with acute or convalescent COVID-19.

The rearrangement links TRBV19 to TRBJ1-2, with 7 bases that match TRBD1. J lost 0 bases, V lost 5 bases, and 6 bases had no gene match. Looked up from germline, CDR1 is LNHDA and CDR2 is SQIVND (reference sequence). This CDR3 comprises 15 residues. This CDR3 reads CASSSPTGTNYGYTF. The CDR3 region has the DNA TGTGCCAGTAGTTCCCCGACAGGGACTAACTATGGCTACACCTTC.

This chain connects TRBV3-1 (or the pseudogene TRBV3-2) to TRBJ2-1, with 15 bases identical to TRBD2. J gave up 6 bases and V 4 bases, and 4 bases lay outside the gene matches. Germline V gene data show CDR1 as LGHDT and CDR2 as YNNKEL (reference sequence). The CDR3 has 16 amino acids. The CDR3 sequence is CASSRRTSGGANEQFF. For the CDR3, the DNA is TGTGCCAGCAGCCGCCGGACTAGCGGGGGGGCCAATGAGCAGTTCTTC.

This rearrangement joins TRBV19 to TRBJ1-2, with TRBD1 matching over 7 bases. J lost 6 bases, V lost 3 bases, and 10 bases had no gene match. Germline V gene sequence: CDR1 LNHDA, CDR2 SQIVND (reference sequence). The CDR3 sequence is 15 residues long. CDR3 protein: CASSMFDREFNGYTF. The CDR3 bases are TGTGCCAGTAGTATGTTTGACAGGGAGTTTAATGGCTACACCTTC.